In its sample, the clone carrying this TCR beta chain was seen a few times. In the authors' methods: Reference gene primer amplification in the assay estimated nucleated cell counts. The method was immunoSEQ multiplex PCR; TCRdb's version includes in-frame clones alone and lacks a portion of them. V, J and clone size are taken as reported in that table, and D and trimming were inferred from the DNA itself. The sample contains 90,000 or so clones, around 80% of which appear only once. This sample stems from a study of blood T cell repertoires in COVID-19. Study overall: From the United States, Italy and Spain came samples of acute and convalescent COVID-19. T cells, B-cell-depleted T cells, or PBMCs supplied cDNA or gDNA.

The trim removed 3 bases at V and 9 bases at J, leaving 16 bases unmatched. This CDR3 is built from 18 residues. From germline, CDR1 is LGHNA and CDR2 YNFKEQ. This chain uses TRBV4-2 with TRBJ2-1; 11 nucleotides agree with TRBD2. The sequence derives from a man aged 55 to 69 with acute or convalescent COVID-19. Sequenced: peripheral blood. The CDR3 DNA reads as TGTGCCAGCAGCCATTCCTCGGGGCTAGCGGGGGGCCCAGGTGAGCAGTTCTTC. Amino acids: CASSHSSGLAGGPGEQFF.